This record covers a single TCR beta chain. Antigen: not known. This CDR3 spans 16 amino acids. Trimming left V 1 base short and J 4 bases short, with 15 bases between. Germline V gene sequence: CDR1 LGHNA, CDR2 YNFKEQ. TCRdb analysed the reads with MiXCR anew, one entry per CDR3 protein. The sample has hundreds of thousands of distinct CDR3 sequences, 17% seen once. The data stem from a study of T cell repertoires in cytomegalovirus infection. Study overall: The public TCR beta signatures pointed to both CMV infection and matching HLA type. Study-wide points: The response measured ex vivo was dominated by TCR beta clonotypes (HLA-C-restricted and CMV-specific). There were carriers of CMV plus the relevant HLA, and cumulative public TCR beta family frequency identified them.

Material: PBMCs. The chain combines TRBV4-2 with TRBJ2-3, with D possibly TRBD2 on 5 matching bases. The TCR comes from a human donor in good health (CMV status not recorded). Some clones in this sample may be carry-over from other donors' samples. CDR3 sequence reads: CASSQAEGSTADTQYF. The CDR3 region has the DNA TGTGCCAGCAGCCAAGCCGAGGGCTCCACCGCAGATACGCAGTATTTT.